The clone carrying this TCR beta chain was recorded a few times. The antigen remains unidentified. This record belongs to a study of cytomegalovirus exposure and HLA in healthy donors. Overall study results and limits: Researchers had no immune exposure information except CMV serostatus available.

V lost 5 bases and J 8 bases, leaving 15 bases between the germline ends. This CDR3 has 14 residues. In germline, CDR1 is SGHVS, CDR2 FQNEAQ. The PCR used 60 Vbeta and 13 Jbeta primers. Original data processing: Unique TCR beta chains totaled roughly 80 million in a later count, with around 10 million of them shared. Measured with immunoSEQ multiplex PCR; TCRdb has only the in-frame clones, and not every one. The DNA gave D and trimming, while V, J and clone size come from that table. Altogether 120,000 to 150,000 clones are present, roughly three quarters being singletons, with the ten largest covering under 2%.

The clonotype comes from a woman between 25 and 40 years old in good health and CMV-seronegative. V and J are TRBV7-8 and TRBJ2-2, with D possibly being TRBD2 (6 bases). Sequences were obtained from PBMCs. CDR3 sequence reads: CASSPFDRGGELFF. The CDR3 bases are TGTGCCAGCAGCCCCTTCGATCGGGGGGGGGAGCTGTTTTTT.